A single T cell receptor (beta chain) is shown here with its context. Its matching antigen is unknown. The CDR3 loop spans 13 amino acids. The germline V gene has CDR1 SGHAT and CDR2 FQNNGV. The V end was cut by 4 bases, the J end by 5 bases, with 10 bases between. TCRdb used MiXCR to reprocess the reads, holding one entry per CDR3 protein. The table records some 350,000 distinct CDR3 sequences, 34% of them present only once. The sample belongs to a study of T cell repertoires in cytomegalovirus infection. For the study at large: Recently identified HLA-C-restricted CMV epitopes were used, and well-studied HLA-B-restricted CMV epitopes were used as well. CMV infection and matching HLA type were both indicated by public TCR beta signatures. Findings and limits, study-wide: CMV carriers with the relevant HLA were identified by cumulative public TCR beta family frequency. In two of eight donors, the top clonotype was HLA-C-restricted CMV-specific.

The source of this sequence is a human donor in good health (CMV status not recorded). Some clones in this sample may be carry-over from other donors' samples. V gene TRBV11-2 combines with J gene TRBJ2-3; D is uncertain. The specimen was cultured PBMCs, collected from culture after CMV antigen stimulation. DNA for the CDR3: TGTGCCAGCAGCTATCGGGTGGTAGATACGCAGTATTTT. The encoded protein is CASSYRVVDTQYF.